This T cell receptor beta chain was obtained from a study of glioma-infiltrating T cells after dendritic cell vaccination. TCRB CDR3 was amplified from 2 ug genomic DNA or less. The primer mix had 60 V beta and 13 J beta primers. The table came from immunoSEQ multiplex PCR; TCRdb's copy has only in-frame clones and leaves some out. This repertoire shows tens of thousands of clones, approximately 83% found once; its top ten account for about 10%. V shed 1 base and J 4 bases; nucleotides not matched to a gene: 11. The CDR3 extends over 18 amino acids. Looked up from germline, CDR1 is SGDLS and CDR2 is YYNGEE.

This clonotype was sampled from a human donor with glioblastoma. The sample was blood, taken before dendritic cell vaccination. J is TRBJ2-3 and V is TRBV9; 11 bases fit TRBD2. The CDR3 is CASSVPRLTSGRPDTQYF. CDR3 in DNA: TGTGCCAGCAGCGTACCACGCCTTACTAGCGGGAGACCAGATACGCAGTATTTT.